Listed below are T cell receptor beta chains from one sample, sequenced in a study of T-cell memory formation after mild COVID-19. TCRdb reanalysed the 5' RACE reads using MiXCR and keeps one entry per CDR3 protein. The data contain some 250,000 distinct CDR3 sequences, over 9% of them singletons. What was sequenced was PBMCs or a T cell subset sorted from them (not recorded which). The source of these receptors is a man aged 18 to 35 who had mild COVID-19 (a few samples of this study predate the infection). Cell type and time point are not known. Both conserved end residues are part of each CDR3. Fields, in order: clone size, J gene, D gene, V gene, CDR3 protein, CDR3 DNA. The D gene is left open where the match is weak. Not all rows give a size; the values are once, few, many and, for expanded clones, a class.

>.|TRBJ1-1|.|TRBV11-2
CASSLVSLSNTEAFF
TGTGCCAGCAGCTTAGTTAGTTTATCGAACACTGAAGCTTTCTTT
>few|TRBJ1-1|.|TRBV6-2/TRBV6-3
CASSYAFGEAFF
TGTGCCAGCAGTTACGCATTTGGGGAAGCTTTCTTT
>few|TRBJ2-3|TRBD2|TRBV4-3
CASSQVATSGGVADTQYF
TGCGCCAGCAGCCAAGTCGCGACTAGCGGGGGGGTGGCAGATACGCAGTATTTT
>few|TRBJ2-3|TRBD2|TRBV7-9
CASSLGFGLDPDTQYF
TGTGCCAGCAGCTTAGGTTTCGGACTAGATCCAGATACGCAGTATTTT
>few|TRBJ2-1|TRBD2|TRBV20-1
CSASRLSGGSSYNEQFF
TGCAGTGCTAGCCGATTGAGCGGGGGGTCCTCCTACAATGAGCAGTTCTTC
>.|TRBJ2-3|.|TRBV12-3/TRBV12-4
CASSRVTDTQYF
TGTGCCAGCAGCCGAGTGACAGATACGCAGTATTTT
>many|TRBJ2-3|.|TRBV3-1
CASSQGGGLGKDTQYF
TGTGCCAGCAGCCAAGGAGGAGGTTTGGGGAAAGATACGCAGTATTTT
>few|TRBJ1-6|.|TRBV15
CATSRDLTVGNSPLHF
TGTGCCACCAGCAGAGATTTGACTGTTGGTAATTCACCCCTCCACTTT
>few|TRBJ2-7|.|TRBV20-1
CSARPTGPSAYEQYF
TGCAGTGCTAGACCCACCGGCCCCTCTGCCTACGAGCAGTACTTC
>few|TRBJ1-1|.|TRBV7-9
CASSLEVEAEAFF
TGTGCCAGCAGCTTAGAGGTCGAGGCAGAAGCTTTCTTT
>.|TRBJ2-7|.|TRBV12-3/TRBV12-4
CASSPSDFTRKYF
TGTGCCAGCAGCCCTAGCGACTTTACCAGAAAGTACTTC
>few|TRBJ2-2|.|TRBV29-1
CSVPGGHPGELFF
TGCAGCGTTCCGGGCGGGCATCCCGGGGAGCTGTTTTTT
>few|TRBJ2-5|.|TRBV7-9
CASSLAGLYQETQYF
TGTGCCAGCAGCTTAGCGGGACTCTACCAAGAGACCCAGTACTTC
>.|TRBJ2-5|.|TRBV6-1
CASSPAQGGSETQYF
TGTGCCAGCAGCCCCGCCCAGGGTGGGTCGGAGACCCAGTACTTC
>few|TRBJ1-2|.|TRBV4-1
CASSQGGGANYGYTF
TGCGCCAGCAGCCAAGGGGGGGGCGCTAACTATGGCTACACCTTC
>.|TRBJ1-5|.|TRBV6-5
CASSYGGVGGNQPQHF
TGTGCCAGCAGTTACGGGGGAGTCGGAGGGAATCAGCCCCAGCATTTT
>few|TRBJ1-1|.|TRBV5-3
CARSSFSNGTSIEAFF
TGTGCCAGAAGCTCTTTCTCAAATGGGACCTCGATCGAAGCTTTCTTT
>few|TRBJ2-1|TRBD2|TRBV5-1
CASSPSSGGTNYNEQFF
TGCGCCAGCAGCCCATCTAGCGGGGGGACCAACTACAATGAGCAGTTCTTC
>.|TRBJ1-6|.|TRBV10-3
CAISGDAYTVDSPLHF
TGTGCCATCAGTGGAGACGCCTACACCGTCGATTCACCCCTCCACTTT
>few|TRBJ1-1|.|TRBV7-9
CASSPGIVAEAFF
TGTGCCAGCAGCCCCGGGATAGTCGCTGAAGCTTTCTTT
>.|TRBJ1-2|.|TRBV7-2
CASSSGLGYYGYTF
TGTGCCAGCAGCTCCGGGCTGGGCTACTATGGCTACACCTTC
>.|TRBJ2-1|.|TRBV14
CASSQDPTRQGGTYNEQFF
TGTGCCAGCAGCCAAGATCCGACAAGACAGGGCGGGACCTACAATGAGCAGTTCTTC
>.|TRBJ2-7|.|TRBV2
CASKGRGNVRSYEQYF
TGTGCCAGCAAGGGCAGGGGCAACGTTAGATCCTACGAGCAGTACTTC
>few|TRBJ1-3|.|TRBV29-1
CSVAKQLENTIYF
TGCAGCGTTGCAAAGCAGTTGGAAAACACCATATATTTT
>.|TRBJ1-4|.|TRBV15
CATSREGRQGGKLFF
TGTGCCACCAGCAGAGAGGGGAGGCAGGGAGGAAAACTGTTTTTT
>.|TRBJ2-3|TRBD2|TRBV12-3/TRBV12-4
CASSPGGGADTQYF
TGTGCCAGCAGTCCTGGCGGGGGGGCAGATACGCAGTATTTT